This T cell receptor beta chain was captured in a study of shared clonotypes between healthy human individuals. Across the study: Participating donors consisted of two women and a few men aged 18 to 49. Plates per donor: three CD4 naive, three CD4 memory, two CD8 naive, one CD8 memory.

Assay used: immunoSEQ multiplex PCR; TCRdb lists only in-frame clones, some missing. The table has approximately 840,000 clones, about 97% seen once. V lost 0 bases and J 5 bases, leaving 9 bases between the germline ends. This CDR3 contains 14 residues. Germline CDR1 LNHNV, CDR2 YYDKDF (reference sequence). The naive CD8 fraction comprised CD45RO-negative cells positively selected for CCR7 and excluded terminally differentiated effector memory CD45RA+ cells. The specimen was naive CD8+ T cells sorted from blood. The TCR sequence derives from a man aged 25-40 years in good health. This chain connects TRBV15 to TRBJ2-3; D not certain. The CDR3 DNA is TGTGCCACCAGCAGAGATGAGTCCCTAGATACGCAGTATTTT. Its translation is CATSRDESLDTQYF.